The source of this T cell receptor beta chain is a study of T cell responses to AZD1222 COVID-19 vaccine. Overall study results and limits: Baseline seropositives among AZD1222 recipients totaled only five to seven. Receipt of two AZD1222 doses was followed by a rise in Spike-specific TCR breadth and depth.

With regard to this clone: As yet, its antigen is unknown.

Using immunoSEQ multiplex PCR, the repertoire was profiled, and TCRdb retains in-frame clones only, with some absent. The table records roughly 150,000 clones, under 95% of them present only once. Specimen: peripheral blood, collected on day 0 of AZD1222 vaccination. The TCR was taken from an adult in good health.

CDR3 in DNA: TGTGCCAGTAGTACGGCGGGAAGGGCAACTAATGAAAAACTGTTTTTT. It codes for CASSTAGRATNEKLFF. This sequence joins TRBV19 and TRBJ1-4; no reliable D call. Per the germline V gene, CDR1 is LNHDA and CDR2 is SQIVND (reference sequence). This CDR3 region has 16 residues. The V gene lost 4 bases and the J gene lost 0 bases, with 12 bases spanning the gap.